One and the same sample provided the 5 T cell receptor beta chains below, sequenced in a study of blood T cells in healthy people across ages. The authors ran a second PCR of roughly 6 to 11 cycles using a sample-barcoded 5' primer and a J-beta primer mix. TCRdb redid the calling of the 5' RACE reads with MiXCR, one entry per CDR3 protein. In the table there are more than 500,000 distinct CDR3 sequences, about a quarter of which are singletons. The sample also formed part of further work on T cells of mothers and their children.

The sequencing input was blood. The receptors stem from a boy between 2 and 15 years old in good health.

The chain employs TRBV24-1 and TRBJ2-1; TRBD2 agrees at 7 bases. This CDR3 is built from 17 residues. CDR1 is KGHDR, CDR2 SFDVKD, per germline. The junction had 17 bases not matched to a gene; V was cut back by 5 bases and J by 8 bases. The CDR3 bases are TGTGCCACCAGTGGCGCGGACCGGGACCCGGGGGGAGATGAGCAGTTCTTC. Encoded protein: CATSGADRDPGGDEQFF.

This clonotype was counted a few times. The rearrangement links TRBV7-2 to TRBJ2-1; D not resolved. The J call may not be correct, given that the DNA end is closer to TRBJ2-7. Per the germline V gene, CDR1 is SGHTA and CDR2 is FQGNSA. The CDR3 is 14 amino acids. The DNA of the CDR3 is TGTGCCAGCAGCTTAGATCCCGGACGCTACGAGCAGTACTTC. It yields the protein CASSLDPGRYEQYF.

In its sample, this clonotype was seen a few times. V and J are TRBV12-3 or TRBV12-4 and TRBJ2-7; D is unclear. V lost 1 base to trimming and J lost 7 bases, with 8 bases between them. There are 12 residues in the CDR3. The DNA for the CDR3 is TGTGCCAGCAGTTTAGTTGCCCAAGAGCAGTACTTC. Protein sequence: CASSLVAQEQYF.

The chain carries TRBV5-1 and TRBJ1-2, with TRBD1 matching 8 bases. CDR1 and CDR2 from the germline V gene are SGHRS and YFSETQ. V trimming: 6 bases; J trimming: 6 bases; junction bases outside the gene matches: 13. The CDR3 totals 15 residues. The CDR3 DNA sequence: TGCGCCAGCACCGCCATACTGACAGGGGCACATGGCTACACCTTC. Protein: CASTAILTGAHGYTF.

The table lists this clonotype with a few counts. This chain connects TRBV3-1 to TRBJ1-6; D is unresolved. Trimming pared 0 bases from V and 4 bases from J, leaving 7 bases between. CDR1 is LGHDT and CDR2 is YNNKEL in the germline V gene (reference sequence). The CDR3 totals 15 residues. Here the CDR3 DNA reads TGTGCCAGCAGCCAAGAGGGTATTTATAATTCACCCCTCCACTTT. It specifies CASSQEGIYNSPLHF.